The 18 T cell receptor beta chains presented below share a single source sample, sequenced in a study of T cell responses to AZD1222 COVID-19 vaccine. Sequencing used immunoSEQ multiplex PCR; TCRdb keeps in-frame clones, though not all of them. Of 150,000 to 200,000 clones detected, approximately 93% appear once; the ten largest clones hold over 0.8%. Here the sequenced sample was peripheral blood, taken on day 0 of AZD1222 vaccination. All receptors come from an adult in good health.

This clone is a singleton in its sample. The chain carries TRBV5-1 and TRBJ1-1; 8 nucleotides line up with TRBD1. J was trimmed by 2 bases and V by 0 bases; bases with no gene match: 9. This CDR3 is built from 17 residues. Germline-derived CDR1 and CDR2 are SGHRS and YFSETQ. CDR3 in amino acids: CASSLAPFGQGNTEAFF. Written as DNA, the CDR3 is TGCGCCAGCAGCTTGGCCCCCTTTGGACAGGGTAACACTGAAGCTTTCTTT.

The chain joins TRBV12-3 or TRBV12-4 to TRBJ1-2; D is undetermined. This CDR3 contains 13 residues. Trimming stripped 5 bases from V and 4 bases from J, with 11 bases between. The chain's CDR3 is CASSENGGYGYTF. The DNA for the CDR3 is TGTGCCAGCAGTGAGAATGGAGGCTATGGCTACACCTTC.

The rearrangement joins TRBV5-5 to TRBJ2-7, with 11 nucleotides matching TRBD2. The V and J ends lost 4 bases and 1 base, in that order; junction bases with no gene match: 4. The CDR3 covers 15 residues. From germline, CDR1 is SGHKS and CDR2 YYEKEE (reference sequence). CDR3 protein: CASSRGLAESYEQYF. The CDR3 bases are TGTGCCAGCAGCCGGGGACTAGCGGAATCCTACGAGCAGTACTTC. The variable domain in full, completed from reference TRBV5-5 and TRBJ2-7, reads DAGVTQSPTHLIKTRGQQVTLRCSPISGHKSVSWYQQVLGQGPQFIFQYYEKEERGRGNFPDRFSARQFPNYSSELNVNALLLGDSALYLCASSRGLAESYEQYFGPGTRLTVT.

This chain links TRBV3-1 (or the pseudogene TRBV3-2) with TRBJ1-6; maybe TRBD1 (5 bases). There are 16 residues in the CDR3. Germline CDR1 LGHDT, CDR2 YNNKEL (reference sequence). V lost 0 bases, J lost 6 bases, and 12 bases lay in between. The CDR3: CASSQDNPGSNSPLHF. The CDR3 DNA sequence: TGTGCCAGCAGCCAAGATAATCCAGGGTCTAATTCACCCCTCCACTTT.

The CDR3 loop is CASSGGLAGGTDTQYF. CDR3 nucleotide sequence: TGTGCCAGCAGCGGAGGACTAGCGGGGGGTACAGATACGCAGTATTTT. The gene calls are TRBV5-8 and TRBJ2-3; 14 bases line up with TRBD2. Germline V gene sequence: CDR1 SGHTS, CDR2 YDEGEE. This CDR3 contains 16 residues. Trimming took 4 bases from V and 3 from J; bases not matched to a gene: 4.

The V call is TRBV2, the J call TRBJ2-1; 10 positions match TRBD2. Germline lookup yields CDR1 SNHLY and CDR2 FYNNEI. This CDR3 contains 14 residues. V was pared by 6 bases and J by 10 bases, with 9 bases of the junction left unmatched. This CDR3 reads CASRPYSGGTEQFF. Written as DNA, the CDR3 is TGTGCCAGCAGGCCCTATAGCGGGGGGACCGAGCAGTTCTTC. The whole variable domain, filled in from reference TRBV2 and TRBJ2-1, reads EPEVTQTPSHQVTQMGQEVILRCVPISNHLYFYWYRQILGQKVEFLVSFYNNEISEKSEIFDDQFSVERPDGSNFTLKIRSTKLEDSAMYFCASRPYSGGTEQFFGPGTRLTVL.

This rearrangement joins TRBV2 to TRBJ1-4; the D gene is possibly TRBD1 (6 bases). The germline CDR1 and CDR2 sequences are SNHLY and FYNNEI. Trimming took off 10 bases at V and 7 bases at J, with 16 bases between the two ends. This CDR3 is built from 13 residues. The CDR3 DNA is TGTGCCACCCAAACAGGGTGGGCTGAAAAACTGTTTTTT. It translates to CATQTGWAEKLFF. Full variable domain (outside the CDR3, taken from reference TRBV2 and TRBJ1-4): EPEVTQTPSHQVTQMGQEVILRCVPISNHLYFYWYRQILGQKVEFLVSFYNNEISEKSEIFDDQFSVERPDGSNFTLKIRSTKLEDSAMYFCATQTGWAEKLFFGSGTQLSVL.

The gene calls are TRBV12-3 or TRBV12-4 and TRBJ1-2, with D perhaps TRBD1 (6 bases). The V gene lost 6 bases and the J gene lost 5 bases, with 10 bases spanning the gap. The CDR3 consists of 12 residues. As DNA, the CDR3 is TGTGCCAGCAGAACGGACAGTTATGGCTACACCTTC. It codes for CASRTDSYGYTF.

The chain combines TRBV19 with TRBJ2-1, with TRBD1 identical over 7 bases. The CDR3 runs to 14 residues. Trimming removed 5 bases from V and 3 bases from J; junction bases left unmatched: 4. CDR1 is LNHDA, CDR2 SQIVND, per germline (reference sequence). Here the CDR3 reads CASSPRDSYNEQFF. The CDR3, as DNA: TGTGCCAGTAGTCCCCGGGACAGCTACAATGAGCAGTTCTTC.

The rearrangement joins TRBV10-3 to TRBJ2-1; maybe TRBD1 (5 bases). Deletions cut 2 bases from V and 7 bases from J, with 12 bases between. This CDR3 has 14 residues. The V gene's germline CDR1 is ENHRY and CDR2 SYGVKD. The CDR3 DNA reads TGTGCCATCAGTGAGAAGACAGCTGGAAATGAGCAGTTCTTC. This codes for CAISEKTAGNEQFF.

J is TRBJ1-1 and V is TRBV2; no clear D gene. CDR3 length: 13 amino acids. Germline CDR1 is SNHLY and CDR2 is FYNNEI. Trimming took off 4 bases at V and 10 bases at J, with 16 bases between the two ends. CDR3 nucleotides: TGTGCCAGCAGTGCTGGGTACAGAGTGGCAGCTTTCTTT. Its protein product is CASSAGYRVAAFF.

The V call is TRBV3-1 (or the pseudogene TRBV3-2), the J call TRBJ1-6; a possible D gene is TRBD1 (6 bases). V was cut by 2 bases and J by 8 bases, with 13 bases left in between. The CDR3 runs to 15 residues. From germline, CDR1 is LGHDT and CDR2 YNNKEL (reference sequence). The CDR3 nucleotides read TGTGCCAGCAGCCAACACGGGGGCTTGGATTCACCCCTCCACTTT. It specifies CASSQHGGLDSPLHF.

The CDR3 DNA reads as TGTGCCAGCAGCCAAGGAGAGGGTGCTGAAGCTTTCTTT. Protein: CASSQGEGAEAFF. The genes are TRBV4-2 and TRBJ1-1, with unresolved D. Germline V gene data show CDR1 as LGHNA and CDR2 as YNFKEQ. The V and J ends lost 1 base and 6 bases respectively, with 9 bases between them. This CDR3 is 13 amino acids long.

The V gene is TRBV3-1 (or the pseudogene TRBV3-2), the J gene TRBJ2-4, with a weak D call TRBD2 (6 bases). Trimming cost V 3 bases and J 0 bases, with 9 bases left between them. CDR3 length: 15 residues. Germline assignment: CDR1 LGHDT and CDR2 YNNKEL (reference sequence). In nucleotides, the CDR3 is TGTGCCAGCAGCCAGGGGAGGACAGCCAAAAACATTCAGTACTTC. Its protein is CASSQGRTAKNIQYF.

This clone was observed once. The gene calls are TRBV5-4 and TRBJ1-4; possibly TRBD1 for D (5 bases). The CDR3 length is 13 residues. V was cut by 5 bases and J by 8 bases, with 13 bases left in between. The germline V gene has CDR1 SGHNT and CDR2 YYREEE (reference sequence). The CDR3 DNA reads TGTGCCAGCAGACTGGGGGGACCAGAAAAACTGTTTTTT. This codes for CASRLGGPEKLFF.

With respect to this clone: The sample contains more than one DNA sequence encoding this CDR3. The chain combines TRBV7-6 with TRBJ2-7; the D is unclear. The CDR3 extends over 13 amino acids. V lost 4 bases, J lost 3 bases, and 10 bases lay in between. Germline loops: CDR1 SGHVS, CDR2 FNYEAQ. This CDR3 is CASSSGPNYEQYF. DNA of the CDR3: TGTGCCAGCAGCTCTGGACCAAACTACGAGCAGTACTTC.

V is TRBV30 and J is TRBJ1-2; no definite D call. This CDR3 comprises 12 residues. V was cut by 2 bases and J by 4 bases, with 8 bases left in between. Germline values: CDR1 GTSNPN, CDR2 SVGIG (reference sequence). CDR3 coding DNA: TGTGCCTGGAGTCCCGGTCTCTATGGCTACACCTTC. Protein: CAWSPGLYGYTF.

This chain links TRBV20-1 with TRBJ2-3; D is ambiguous. V lost 6 bases and J lost 2, with 6 bases in between. Germline-derived CDR1 and CDR2 are DFQATT and SNEGSKA (reference sequence). The CDR3 is 11 amino acids. This CDR3 is CSASYTDTQYF. In DNA form, the CDR3 reads TGCAGTGCCTCCTACACAGATACGCAGTATTTT.